A single T cell receptor (beta chain) is shown here with its context. The specificity of this receptor is unknown. No base qualities exist here, and no much larger clone lies one base off it. All of the isolated RNA was reverse transcribed with the High Capacity cDNA Reverse Transcription Kit, so expressed TCRB transcripts were sequenced. Deep immunoSEQ sequencing was applied to naive, central memory and regulatory T cell samples, giving an average of approximately 3.8 million total reads per sample. After sorted cells were lysed in RLT buffer, RNA was extracted with DNase-treated RNeasy Micro or Mini kits, with the choice depending on cell number. Each cell subset was processed separately to prevent cross-contamination, with patient and healthy donor samples processed together. TCRB sequences were amplified from cDNA with the immunoSEQ multiplex PCR, producing 87-bp fragments spanning the CDR3 region. Amplicons were sequenced on the Illumina HiSeq platform. In the authors' own workflow: Synthetic template baselines were used to correct PCR bias computationally, reads within Hamming distance 2 were collapsed together, and singletons that could not be merged were discarded. By aligning reads against IMGT, V, D and J genes, CDR3 length, and insertions or deletions at six rearrangement sites were assigned. Within each subset, clonotype counts were normalized to sorted cell number, and only after that were true diversity and Gini coefficients computed with the tcR R package. Repertoire sharing was quantified using the overlap coefficient calculated on TCRB nucleotide sequences. Out-of-frame TCRB sequences from naive cells were analyzed to stand in for the pre-selection repertoire. TCRdb obtained this table from immuneACCESS and retained in-frame rearrangements with V and J assigned. These tables miss some clones; where compared with another copy, unresolved V genes account for less than half of the shortfall, and the remainder is unexplained. Clone size and the V and J calls come from that table; the DNA yielded D and trimming. The sample table contains 130,000 to 150,000 clones; only one count was recorded for over 9.5% of them. Under 1.5% of the sample belongs to the ten largest clones.

Trimming at the junction amounts to 0 bases on V and 0 bases on J, and the germline ends lie 6 bases apart. The germline V gene supplies CDR1 SGDLS and CDR2 YYNGEE. From cysteine to phenylalanine, the CDR3 is 14 amino acids long. Only CDR3 DNA is held: 42 bases, read in frame from base 1. From each donor, a single peripheral blood sample of about 116 mL on average was drawn into heparinised tubes. A BD FACSAria II and a panel including CD45RO, CCR7, CD25, CD127, CD95 and CD27 were used to sort naive, central memory, regulatory and stem cell-like memory CD4+ T cells. Purity was above 95% for every sorted population. PBMCs were isolated right away by Lymphoprep density gradient centrifugation and were stained directly, without culture. So that batch effects would be minimized, each experiment stained and sorted samples in pairs, pairing one healthy donor with one patient. These data come from a study of beta chain features in type 1 diabetes (dated 2018 in TCRdb). Concerning the study at large: No differences in mean age, gender distribution, total cell number or subset yield were found between patients and healthy donors. A total of around 110,000,000 sorted cells were examined across all samples, and a strong correlation was observed between cell number per subset and RNA yield. In the study, recently diagnosed type 1 diabetes patients and matched healthy donors were compared on the TCRB repertoires of their sorted circulating CD4+ T cell subsets. Regulatory and stem cell-like memory subsets were obtained from only 8 patients and roughly eight healthy donors, while naive and central memory subsets were obtained from all 30 or so donors. What the work shows at the level of the full study, not this receptor alone: Because cDNA rather than genomic DNA was sequenced, highly expressing activated cells could have been over-represented, although no difference in activation and CD3 levels was found between groups. HLA sub-analyses involved small numbers of individuals, so any influence of HLA type on TCRB rearrangement remained unresolved. Naive, central memory and regulatory TCRB repertoires appeared to be more alike among patients than among healthy donors. Patients with type 1 diabetes made fewer insertions and deleted more nucleotides at VDJ recombination sites, implying thymic rearrangement abnormalities. Type 1 diabetes patients showed a moderate but significant shortening of TCRB CDR3 length in all four CD4+ subsets. PCR may preferentially amplify shorter templates, but because patient and control samples were amplified and corrected together, any resulting skew would affect both groups equally.

The chain is made from TRBV9 and TRBJ1-1; a confident D gene designation cannot be given. The sequencing input was naive CD4+ T cells from blood. Sample cell subset or site, as interpreted from the label and publication: true naive CD4+ T cells. The receptor comes from a man younger than 35 in good health. The CDR3 protein sequence reads: CASSVGQMNTEAFF. The DNA reads TGTGCCAGCAGCGTAGGACAAATGAACACTGAAGCTTTCTTT.